This T cell receptor (beta chain) was found in a study of T cells in Graves' hyperthyroidism and ophthalmopathy. Study as a whole: Peripheral blood was taken when the disease was first diagnosed, before any treatment began. The study, taken as a whole, reports: Separation of ophthalmopathy from stable hyperthyroidism was achieved by a 13 V-J model.

This clonotype was counted ten times or more. Its cognate antigen is unknown. Diagnosing involved the use of clinical symptoms, serum thyroxine and TRAb, thyroid ultrasound and orbital computed tomography. What was amplified from RNA transcripts were TCR beta CDR3 regions. First-round RT-PCR with HTBI primers amplified the TCR CDR3 region. MiXCR, applied by TCRdb to the multiplex PCR reads, yields one record per CDR3 protein. Of roughly 350,000 distinct CDR3 sequences in the sample, roughly 15% were seen once. Sequencing was carried out using blood. This receptor was taken from a woman aged 25 to 39 with Graves' ophthalmopathy.

The CDR3 is CASSYSDRGLKSNQPQHF. In DNA form, the CDR3 reads TGTGCCAGCAGTTACTCCGACAGGGGGCTAAAAAGCAATCAGCCCCAGCATTTT. J is TRBJ1-5 and V is TRBV6-2 or TRBV6-3, with TRBD1 identical over 10 bases. Germline lookup yields CDR1 MNHEY and CDR2 SVGEGT. This CDR3 has 18 amino acids. J gave up 1 base and V 0 bases, and 6 bases lay outside the gene matches.